These 20 T cell receptor beta chains originate from one sample sequenced in a study of cytomegalovirus exposure and HLA in healthy donors. The primer mix had 60 Vbeta and 13 Jbeta primers. Repertoires were generated with immunoSEQ multiplex PCR, while TCRdb's copy carries only in-frame clones and drops some. This sample carries 70,000 to 100,000 clones, roughly 60% of them seen once, and the ten largest clones take roughly 21%. The sequencing input was PBMCs. The receptor set was obtained from a woman in her forties or fifties in good health and CMV-seropositive.

The chain carries TRBV5-1 and TRBJ2-5; 12 positions match TRBD1. This CDR3 is built from 15 residues. The junction had 3 bases not matched to a gene; V was cut back by 4 bases and J by 2 bases. The germline V gene has CDR1 SGHRS and CDR2 YFSETQ. CDR3 residues: CASSLGQGAQETQYF. The CDR3 nucleotides read TGCGCCAGCAGCCTGGGACAGGGGGCTCAAGAGACCCAGTACTTC.

DNA for the CDR3: TGTGCCACGGAACCACTGGACCGGAGGACTGAAGCTTTCTTT. It encodes CATEPLDRRTEAFF. The chain joins TRBV27 to TRBJ1-1; D unresolved. Trimming took 10 bases from V and 5 from J, leaving 20 bases between them. Germline V gene lookup returns CDR1 MNHEY and CDR2 SMNVEV (reference sequence). This CDR3 has 14 residues.

The V and J genes are TRBV28 and TRBJ2-1; D gene ambiguous. The CDR3 sequence is 14 residues long. V was trimmed by 5 bases and J by 9 bases, leaving 17 bases between them. Germline V gene lookup returns CDR1 MDHEN and CDR2 SYDVKM. The CDR3 protein is CASSTSPPRVEQFF. The CDR3 nucleotides are TGTGCCAGCAGTACTTCCCCCCCCCGGGTTGAGCAGTTCTTC.

The CDR3 here is CASSESGSGTYEQYF. DNA for the CDR3: TGCGCCAGCAGTGAGTCGGGTTCGGGGACCTACGAGCAGTACTTC. The V gene is TRBV10-1, the J gene TRBJ2-7; possible D gene TRBD2, 5 bases. CDR1 WNHNN and CDR2 SYGVQD come from the germline V gene (reference sequence). CDR3 length: 15 residues. Trimming removed 0 bases from V and 2 bases from J, with 11 bases in between.

Only a few counts were recorded for this clone. CDR3 sequence reads: CAVGLGGETQYF. CDR3 nucleotide sequence: TGTGCCGTGGGCCTAGGAGGGGAGACCCAGTACTTC. The V call is TRBV30, the J call TRBJ2-5, with D perhaps TRBD2 (6 bases). The CDR3 covers 12 residues. V lost 8 bases and J lost 5, with 15 bases in between. The germline V gene has CDR1 GTSNPN and CDR2 SVGIG (reference sequence).

This rearrangement joins TRBV6-5 to TRBJ2-7, with a possible D match to TRBD2 (5 bases). The CDR3 is 15 residues long. V lost 0 bases to trimming and J lost 2 bases, with 11 bases between them. The V gene's germline CDR1 is MNHEY and CDR2 SVGAGI. In nucleotides, the CDR3 is TGTGCCAGCAGTTACTCAGCGGTCGGCGCCTACGAGCAGTACTTC. This encodes CASSYSAVGAYEQYF.

This clone has only a few counts. V usage is TRBV5-1 and J usage is TRBJ1-6; D is perhaps TRBD1 (5 bases). The CDR3 is 17 amino acids. V was shortened by 0 bases and J by 0 bases, with 10 bases between the two germline ends. Germline V gene sequence: CDR1 SGHRS, CDR2 YFSETQ. CDR3 sequence (DNA): TGCGCCAGCAGCTTGGAGGAGGGGAGCTCCTATAATTCACCCCTCCACTTT. This codes for CASSLEEGSSYNSPLHF.

This sequence joins TRBV4-1 and TRBJ2-7, with no clear D. This CDR3 contains 14 residues. Germline CDR1 reads MGHRA; CDR2 reads YSYEKL. Trimming cost V 1 base and J 6 bases, with 13 bases left between them. The CDR3 nucleotides read TGCGCCAGCAGCCAAGTAATCCAAGCAACCGAGCAGTACTTC. Its protein is CASSQVIQATEQYF.

This clone was counted only a few times. The chain has TRBV28 and TRBJ1-3, with 7 nucleotides matching TRBD1. CDR1 is MDHEN and CDR2 is SYDVKM in the germline V gene. The CDR3 contains 15 residues. V was pared by 2 bases and J by 1 base, with 2 bases of the junction left unmatched. CDR3 amino acids: CASSLQGVSGNTIYF. In DNA, the CDR3 is TGTGCCAGCAGTTTACAGGGGGTATCTGGAAACACCATATATTTT.

The rearrangement links TRBV7-2 to TRBJ1-2; possibly TRBD1 for D (5 bases). V dropped 3 bases and J dropped 3 bases, with 17 bases sitting between them. In germline, CDR1 is SGHTA, CDR2 FQGNSA. The CDR3 contains 16 residues. CDR3 protein: CASSFPSGQEDYGYTF. CDR3 DNA sequence: TGTGCCAGCAGCTTTCCCTCCGGACAAGAAGACTATGGCTACACCTTC.

V is TRBV5-1 and J is TRBJ2-7; the match to TRBD2 covers 10 bases. Germline CDR1 is SGHRS and CDR2 is YFSETQ. The V and J ends lost 0 bases and 4 bases, in that order; junction bases with no gene match: 13. CDR3 length equals 18 residues. CDR3 amino acids: CASSLEASGGEIVYEQYF. As DNA, the CDR3 is TGCGCCAGCAGCTTGGAAGCTAGCGGGGGAGAAATAGTATACGAGCAGTACTTC.

The chain joins TRBV7-3 to TRBJ2-2; TRBD2 aligns across 7 bases. V lost 1 base and J lost 6; bases outside the gene matches: 2. CDR3 length: 14 amino acids. The germline gives CDR1 SGHTA, CDR2 FQGTGA. Here the CDR3 reads CASSLIGLAGELFF. The CDR3 bases are TGTGCCAGCAGCTTAATAGGACTAGCCGGGGAGCTGTTTTTT.

This clone was detected a few times. The J gene is TRBJ2-1, the V gene TRBV7-9; a possible D gene is TRBD2 (5 bases). Germline-derived CDR1 and CDR2 are SEHNR and FQNEAQ (reference sequence). Trimming stripped 4 bases from V and 10 bases from J, with 14 bases between. The length of the CDR3 is 13 residues. The CDR3 region is CASSYPLADEQFF. DNA of the CDR3: TGTGCCAGCAGCTATCCTCTAGCTGACGAGCAGTTCTTC.

The V call is TRBV2, the J call TRBJ1-2; a weak D match, TRBD1 (5 bases). This CDR3 is 12 amino acids long. CDR1 is SNHLY and CDR2 is FYNNEI in the germline V gene. Trimming stripped 8 bases from V and 4 bases from J, with 11 bases between. The CDR3 loop is CASWDSGYGYTF. For the CDR3, the DNA is TGTGCCAGCTGGGACTCCGGCTATGGCTACACCTTC.

This clone was counted between two and nine times. The V call is TRBV2, the J call TRBJ1-4, with TRBD1 identical over 7 bases. Per the germline V gene, CDR1 is SNHLY and CDR2 is FYNNEI. The V gene end was trimmed by 4 bases and the J gene end by 4 bases; junction bases not matched to a gene: 3. This CDR3 has 14 residues. The CDR3 DNA follows: TGTGCCAGCAGTGTGGACAGGTTTAATGAAAAACTGTTTTTT. It yields the protein CASSVDRFNEKLFF.

This sequence joins TRBV7-9 and TRBJ2-7; TRBD2 matches at 9 bases. There are 17 residues in the CDR3. J lost 3 bases, V lost 4 bases, and 13 bases had no gene match. The V gene's germline CDR1 is SEHNR and CDR2 FQNEAQ (reference sequence). The CDR3 DNA is TGTGCCAGCAGCTCGATCGTTCTAGCGGGGTCTGGCTACGAGCAGTACTTC. It yields the protein CASSSIVLAGSGYEQYF.

V usage is TRBV7-9 and J usage is TRBJ2-3; TRBD2 might be the D (5 bases). CDR3 length: 16 residues. Trimming took off 0 bases at V and 5 bases at J, with 15 bases between the two ends. Germline loops: CDR1 SEHNR, CDR2 FQNEAQ (reference sequence). The CDR3 nucleotides are TGTGCCAGCAGCTTAGCCTCGACTATGAATTTAGATACGCAGTATTTT. It is translated as CASSLASTMNLDTQYF.

The genes are TRBV19 and TRBJ2-7; 8 bases are shared with TRBD2. The germline CDR1 and CDR2 sequences are LNHDA and SQIVND (reference sequence). The CDR3 runs 14 residues. Trimming cost V 2 bases and J 4 bases; bases outside gene matches: 4. As DNA, the CDR3 is TGTGCCAGTAGTATAACTAGCGGATCTTACGAGCAGTACTTC. This codes for CASSITSGSYEQYF.

CDR3 nucleotide sequence: TGTGCCACCAGCTCCGGACAGGGTTTAGGTGAGCAGTTCTTC. Translated, it gives CATSSGQGLGEQFF. The gene calls are TRBV15 and TRBJ2-1, with 8 positions matching TRBD1. This CDR3 has 14 amino acids. Germline CDR1 and CDR2: LNHNV and YYDKDF (reference sequence). The V gene end was trimmed by 5 bases and the J gene end by 9 bases; junction bases not matched to a gene: 9.

This clone was observed a single time. One junction end does not reproduce the germline sequence, and a read error may be involved. The V and J genes are TRBV7-9 and TRBJ2-7; 7 nucleotides align to TRBD1. Germline CDR1 SEHNR, CDR2 FQNEAQ (reference sequence). The CDR3 has 16 amino acids. The CDR3 loop is CSSSSTTGTASYEQYF. The CDR3 region has the DNA TGTTCCAGCAGCTCAACAACCGGGACAGCCTCCTACGAGCAGTACTTC.